Below, 6 T cell receptor beta chains from the same sample are listed, as sequenced in a study of early T cells in non-severe SARS-CoV-2 infection (dated by TCRdb to about 2021). The library was built by means of 5' RACE. The sequencer listed for this sample is NextSeq 500. The raw public reads went through TCRdb reprocessing: fastp at Q25, MiXCR clone calling, in-frame beta chains kept. Entries are consolidated by CDR3 protein sequence, retaining the most common genes and DNA. In all, the sample holds 50,000 or so distinct CDR3 sequences, and over 7% of those were seen once. About a tenth of the sample is held by the ten biggest clonotypes. Sequenced sample: whole blood. These receptors were collected from an adult who was a healthcare worker with PCR-confirmed SARS-CoV-2 infection or an uninfected control (not recorded which).

This clonotype was seen ten or more times. The chain joins TRBV20-1 to TRBJ2-2; D gene ambiguous. V lost 3 bases, J lost 4 bases, and 6 bases lay in between. This CDR3 has 12 amino acids. The V gene's germline CDR1 is DFQATT and CDR2 SNEGSKA (reference sequence). The CDR3 spells CSASGVTGELFF. CDR3 bases: TGCAGTGCTAGTGGTGTCACCGGGGAGCTGTTTTTT.

The chain combines TRBV30 with TRBJ1-3; D remains unclear. Germline CDR1 GTSNPN, CDR2 SVGIG (reference sequence). There are 14 residues in the CDR3. V lost 7 bases, J lost 1 base, and 14 bases lay in between. The CDR3 loop reads CASLINPSGNTIYF. In nucleotides, the CDR3 is TGTGCCTCATTGATTAACCCTTCTGGAAACACCATATATTTT.

Concerning this clonotype itself: The junction departs from germline at one end; a sequencing error may be responsible. The chain is built from TRBV15 and TRBJ1-2; D is possibly TRBD1 (5 bases). The germline V gene has CDR1 LNHNV and CDR2 YYDKDF (reference sequence). The CDR3 covers 15 residues. The CDR3 nucleotides are TGTGCCACCAGCCGAGATCGGGGACCTAACTATGGCTACACCTTC. Residues: CATSRDRGPNYGYTF. Looking up the rest from reference TRBV15 and TRBJ1-2 gives the full variable domain: DAMVIQNPRYQVTQFGKPVTLSCSQTLNHNVMYWYQQKSSQAPKLLFHYYDKDFNNEADTPDNFQSRRPNTSFCFLDIRSPGLGDTAMYLCATSRDRGPNYGYTFGSGTRLTVV.

The sample holds a few counts of this clonotype. The V call is TRBV6-1, the J call TRBJ2-7, with D hard to call. The CDR3 runs 11 residues. V was cut by 7 bases and J by 3 bases, with 7 bases left in between. Germline V gene lookup returns CDR1 MNHNS and CDR2 SASEGT. The CDR3 coding sequence is TGTGCCAGCACTTCCGTCTACGAGCAGTACTTC. Its protein is CASTSVYEQYF.

This clonotype was picked up a small number of times. The rearrangement links TRBV10-1 to TRBJ2-3; TRBD2 aligns across 7 bases. Losses at the gene ends were 0 bases for V and 4 bases for J; bases not matched to a gene: 13. The length of the CDR3 is 18 residues. Germline lookup yields CDR1 WNHNN and CDR2 SYGVQD (reference sequence). CDR3 protein: CASSESFRGEPEPDTQYF. For the CDR3, the DNA is TGCGCCAGCAGTGAGTCGTTTCGGGGGGAGCCAGAGCCAGATACGCAGTATTTT.

This clonotype was observed a handful of times. The CDR3 is CASSQQGVAEAFF. In DNA, the CDR3 is TGTGCCAGCAGCCAACAGGGGGTGGCTGAAGCTTTCTTT. This chain joins TRBV3-1 and TRBJ1-1; 7 bases line up with TRBD1. The CDR3 is made up of 13 amino acids. Trimming took 2 bases from V and 6 from J; bases not matched to a gene: 3. Germline lookup yields CDR1 LGHDT and CDR2 YNNKEL (reference sequence).